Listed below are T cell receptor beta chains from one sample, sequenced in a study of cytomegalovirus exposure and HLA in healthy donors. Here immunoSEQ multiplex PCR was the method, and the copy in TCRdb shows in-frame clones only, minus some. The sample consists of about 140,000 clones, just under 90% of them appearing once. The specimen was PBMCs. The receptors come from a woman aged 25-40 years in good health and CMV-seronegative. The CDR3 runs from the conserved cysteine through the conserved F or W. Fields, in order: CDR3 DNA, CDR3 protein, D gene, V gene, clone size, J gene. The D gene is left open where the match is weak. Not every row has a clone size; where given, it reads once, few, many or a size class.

CDR3nt: TGTGCCAGCAGTAACACAGGGGTGGACGAGCAGTACTTC
CDR3aa: CASSNTGVDEQYF
d_gene: TRBD1
v_gene: TRBV2
abundance: NA
j_gene: TRBJ2-7

CDR3nt: TGTGCCTGGAGCGGCCGGGACTCCGCTTGGGTGAACACTGAAGCTTTCTTT
CDR3aa: CAWSGRDSAWVNTEAFF
d_gene: NA
v_gene: TRBV30
abundance: NA
j_gene: TRBJ1-1

CDR3nt: TGTGCCAGCAGCTTATTTTCAGGGATGAGAGGCTACACCTTC
CDR3aa: CASSLFSGMRGYTF
d_gene: NA
v_gene: TRBV7-2
abundance: NA
j_gene: TRBJ1-2

CDR3nt: TGTGCCAGTAGTATGAGCGGGAGGGCCGGGGAGACCCAGTACTTC
CDR3aa: CASSMSGRAGETQYF
d_gene: TRBD2
v_gene: TRBV19
abundance: NA
j_gene: TRBJ2-5

CDR3nt: TGTGCCAGCAGCTTCGACACGGTGTACGAGCAGTACTTC
CDR3aa: CASSFDTVYEQYF
d_gene: NA
v_gene: TRBV5-4
abundance: NA
j_gene: TRBJ2-7

CDR3nt: TGTGCCAGCAGCCCCCCGGGGGTTAGGCGGGGGGGAACCCAAGAGACCCAGTACTTC
CDR3aa: CASSPPGVRRGGTQETQYF
d_gene: TRBD2
v_gene: TRBV11-2
abundance: NA
j_gene: TRBJ2-5

CDR3nt: TGTGCCAGCATCCACATTAGCGGGGGGGCCGACTACAATGAGCAGTTCTTC
CDR3aa: CASIHISGGADYNEQFF
d_gene: TRBD2
v_gene: TRBV11-2
abundance: NA
j_gene: TRBJ2-1

CDR3nt: TGTGCCAGCAGTCGACAGGGTAGCACAGATACGCAGTATTTT
CDR3aa: CASSRQGSTDTQYF
d_gene: TRBD1
v_gene: TRBV27
abundance: NA
j_gene: TRBJ2-3

CDR3nt: TGTGCCAGCAGCCTGATGGGAGGGAACACTGAAGCTTTCTTT
CDR3aa: CASSLMGGNTEAFF
d_gene: NA
v_gene: TRBV13
abundance: NA
j_gene: TRBJ1-1

CDR3nt: TGTGCCAGCAGTTCGGAGGGGGCGAGGAATTCACCCCTCCACTTT
CDR3aa: CASSSEGARNSPLHF
d_gene: TRBD1
v_gene: TRBV6-1
abundance: NA
j_gene: TRBJ1-6

CDR3nt: TGTGCCAGCAGTTTAACTGTTTACGAGCAGTACTTC
CDR3aa: CASSLTVYEQYF
d_gene: NA
v_gene: TRBV28
abundance: NA
j_gene: TRBJ2-7

CDR3nt: TGTGCCAGCAGTACTGGGACTACAGATACGCAGTATTTT
CDR3aa: CASSTGTTDTQYF
d_gene: NA
v_gene: TRBV6-5
abundance: NA
j_gene: TRBJ2-3

CDR3nt: TGTGCCAGTAGTACGCGGGAGAGCGGTTTCTACTACAATGAGCAGTTCTTC
CDR3aa: CASSTRESGFYYNEQFF
d_gene: TRBD2
v_gene: TRBV19
abundance: NA
j_gene: TRBJ2-1

CDR3nt: TGTGCCAGCTCACCCCGGGATCCGGGGGCCCAGTACTTC
CDR3aa: CASSPRDPGAQYF
d_gene: NA
v_gene: TRBV18
abundance: once
j_gene: TRBJ2-5

CDR3nt: TGTGCCAGCAGTGAAGCGCTAGGACCCCAGCATTTT
CDR3aa: CASSEALGPQHF
d_gene: NA
v_gene: TRBV2
abundance: NA
j_gene: TRBJ1-5

CDR3nt: TGTGCCAGCAGCTTCTCCCGACAGGGGGATGGCTACACCTTC
CDR3aa: CASSFSRQGDGYTF
d_gene: TRBD1
v_gene: TRBV7-2
abundance: NA
j_gene: TRBJ1-2

CDR3nt: TGTGCCAGCAGATATGGGACAGTTAACTATGGCTACACCTTC
CDR3aa: CASRYGTVNYGYTF
d_gene: TRBD1
v_gene: TRBV6-5
abundance: NA
j_gene: TRBJ1-2

CDR3nt: TGTGCCAGCATGTCACAGGGTCCCTACAATGAGCAGTTCTTC
CDR3aa: CASMSQGPYNEQFF
d_gene: NA
v_gene: TRBV25-1
abundance: NA
j_gene: TRBJ2-1

CDR3nt: TGTGCCAGCAGCGTATCCACGGGTGCTAATGAAAAACTGTTTTTT
CDR3aa: CASSVSTGANEKLFF
d_gene: NA
v_gene: TRBV9
abundance: NA
j_gene: TRBJ1-4